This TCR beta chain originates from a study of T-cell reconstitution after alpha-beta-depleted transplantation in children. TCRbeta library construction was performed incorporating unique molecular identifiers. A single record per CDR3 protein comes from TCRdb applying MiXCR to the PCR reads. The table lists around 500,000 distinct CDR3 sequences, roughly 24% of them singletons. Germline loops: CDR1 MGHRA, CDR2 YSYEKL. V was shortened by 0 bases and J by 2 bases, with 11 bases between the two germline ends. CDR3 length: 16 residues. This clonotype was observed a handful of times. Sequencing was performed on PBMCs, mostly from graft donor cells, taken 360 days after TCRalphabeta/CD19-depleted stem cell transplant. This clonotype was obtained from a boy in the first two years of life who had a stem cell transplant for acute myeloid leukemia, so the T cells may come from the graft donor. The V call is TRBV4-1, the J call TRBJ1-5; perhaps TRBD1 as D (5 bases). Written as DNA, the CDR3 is TGCGCCAGCAGCCAAGAGGGCAGGGCAGGCAATCAGCCCCAGCATTTT. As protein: CASSQEGRAGNQPQHF.